What follows is one T cell receptor (beta chain) and its context. Its target is unknown. The sample comes from a study of T cell responses to AZD1222 COVID-19 vaccine. For the study at large: Second-dose schedules of about 4 or about 12 weeks were combined.

Sequencing used immunoSEQ multiplex PCR; TCRdb keeps in-frame clones, though not all of them. The repertoire holds roughly 130,000 clones, 75% to 95% seen once, with under 3.5% in the top ten. Study findings and constraints: Seropositive status at baseline applied to only six AZD1222 recipients. With two AZD1222 doses given, Spike-specific TCR breadth and depth both rose.

V gave up 10 bases and J gave up 6 bases; unmatched junction bases: 11. CDR3 length: 14 residues. Germline values: CDR1 LNHDA, CDR2 SQIVND (reference sequence). The source is an adult in good health. The rearrangement joins TRBV19 to TRBJ2-1; 8 bases align to TRBD1. The specimen comprised peripheral blood, sampled on day 0 of AZD1222 vaccination. The CDR3 loop reads CATGGQGAPNEQFF. CDR3 DNA: TGTGCCACCGGGGGTCAGGGGGCGCCCAATGAGCAGTTCTTC.